The clone carrying this TCR beta chain has ten or more counts. It was RNA transcripts that yielded the amplified TCR beta CDR3 regions. Primed by the HTBI set, a first-round RT-PCR was run on the TCR CDR3. MiXCR, applied by TCRdb to the multiplex PCR reads, yields one record per CDR3 protein. Among 45,000 to 55,000 distinct CDR3 sequences listed, approximately 53% were seen once. CDR1 and CDR2 from the germline V gene are MNHEY and SMNVEV (reference sequence). The V segment lost 1 base and the J segment 4 bases; nucleotides outside the gene matches: 3. There are 14 residues in the CDR3. These data belong to a study of T cells in Graves' hyperthyroidism and ophthalmopathy.

The sequence came from a young man with Graves' hyperthyroidism. The sequenced material came from peripheral blood or thyroid tissue (not recorded which). The genes are TRBV27 and TRBJ2-5, with 7 bases identical to TRBD2. This chain's CDR3 is CASSLFTGGETQYF. The CDR3 DNA reads TGTGCCAGCAGTTTATTTACGGGAGGAGAGACCCAGTACTTC.